What follows describes a single T cell receptor beta chain. These data are taken from a study of blood T cell repertoires in COVID-19. Original data processing: The assay estimated nucleated cells by amplifying reference gene primers. Repertoires were generated with immunoSEQ multiplex PCR, while TCRdb's copy carries only in-frame clones and drops some. From that table come the V and J calls and clone size; the DNA was used to work out D and trimming. This table holds 80,000 to 100,000 clones, 87% found once. Germline assignment: CDR1 LGHDT and CDR2 YNNKEL (reference sequence). This CDR3 has 12 residues. The V gene lost 1 base and the J gene lost 11 bases, with 11 bases spanning the gap.

The sample was peripheral blood. This TCR was sampled from a human donor in a cohort sampled during active COVID-19. The gene calls are TRBV3-1 (or the pseudogene TRBV3-2) and TRBJ1-1; D ambiguous. The CDR3 region is CASSQAGPGAFF. In DNA form, the CDR3 reads TGTGCCAGCAGCCAAGCCGGCCCGGGGGCTTTCTTT.